This TCR beta chain derives from a study of CD8 T cells in ankylosing spondylitis. Study findings and constraints: Researchers reportedly found disease-linked clones significantly enriched in matched ankylosing spondylitis synovial fluid. One TCR beta motif, made up of roughly eight highly homologous variants, appeared characteristic of ankylosing spondylitis blood.

CDR3 size: 15 residues. The V end lost 3 bases, the J end lost 9 bases, and 18 bases lay between the germline ends. From the 5' RACE reads, TCRdb called clonotypes with MiXCR, one entry per CDR3 protein. This sample has around 540,000 distinct CDR3 sequences; over 9.5% occur once, and the top ten carry 6.8%. Note on this clonotype: Its antigen is not known.

This clonotype was sampled from a male donor with ankylosing spondylitis. What was sequenced was blood, either unsorted or a sorted T cell fraction (not recorded which). This chain connects TRBV12-3 or TRBV12-4 to TRBJ2-1; TRBD1 is a possible D gene (6 bases). This CDR3 reads CASSLAQGHRGEQFF. The CDR3, as DNA: TGTGCCAGCAGTTTGGCACAGGGACACAGAGGTGAGCAGTTCTTC.